This paragraph covers one T cell receptor beta chain sequence. This entry is derived from a study of blood T cell repertoires in COVID-19. Study-level information: Acute and convalescent COVID-19 specimens originated in the United States, Italy and Spain.

As processed by the authors: Reference gene primer amplification yielded estimated nucleated cell counts. The table came from immunoSEQ multiplex PCR; TCRdb's copy has only in-frame clones and leaves some out. V and J calls and clone size are those listed in that table; D and trimming were worked out from the DNA. Among some 82,000 clones listed, around 83% were seen once. Sequenced sample: peripheral blood. This TCR was recovered from a man aged 80 or over with active or convalescent COVID-19.

The chain's CDR3 is CSGGDRAGQPQHF. The CDR3 nucleotides are TGCAGCGGGGGGGACAGGGCTGGGCAGCCCCAGCATTTT. The rearrangement joins TRBV29-1 to TRBJ1-5; the match to TRBD1 covers 9 bases. V was pared by 7 bases and J by 7 bases, with 8 bases of the junction left unmatched. The CDR3 spans 13 residues. Per the germline V gene, CDR1 is SQVTM and CDR2 is ANQGSEA.